What follows are 17 T cell receptor beta chains derived from one specimen sequenced in a study of Graves' ophthalmopathy and Graves' hyperthyroidism. TCR beta CDR3 amplification used RNA transcripts. HTBI-primed RT-PCR formed the first round, and a multiplex PCR formed the second. TCRdb processed the multiplex PCR reads anew with MiXCR; each CDR3 protein has one entry. Among hundreds of thousands of distinct CDR3 sequences, 20% to 25% were seen once, and the ten largest hold approximately 6.5%. The specimen sequenced was peripheral blood. Receptor source: a woman younger than 30 with stable Graves' hyperthyroidism. Some clones in this sample may be carry-over from other donors' samples.

This clonotype was observed a handful of times. This chain links TRBV30 with TRBJ1-2; no clear D gene. The V and J ends lost 3 bases and 8 bases respectively, with 10 bases between them. The CDR3 length is 11 residues. In germline, CDR1 is GTSNPN, CDR2 SVGIG (reference sequence). This CDR3 reads CAWRTGDGYTF. In DNA, the CDR3 is TGTGCCTGGAGGACCGGTGACGGCTACACCTTC.

The chain uses TRBV2 and TRBJ1-5; perhaps TRBD1 as D (5 bases). V lost 3 bases to trimming and J lost 4 bases, with 13 bases between them. Germline CDR1 reads SNHLY; CDR2 reads FYNNEI. This CDR3 is built from 15 residues. Here the CDR3 DNA reads TGTGCCAGCAGTGACGACAGCGTACGTAATCAGCCCCAGCATTTT. Translating it yields CASSDDSVRNQPQHF.

Many counts were recorded for this clonotype. The chain has TRBV20-1 and TRBJ1-2; no reliable D call. The V end was cut by 0 bases, the J end by 4 bases, with 9 bases between. CDR1 DFQATT and CDR2 SNEGSKA come from the germline V gene (reference sequence). This CDR3 region has 13 residues. The CDR3 DNA is TGCAGTGCTAGAGATCCCGGTGCCTATGGCTACACCTTC. Translation: CSARDPGAYGYTF.

Many counts were recorded for this clonotype. The chain combines TRBV6-5 with TRBJ2-7; weak D call: TRBD2 (6 bases). The CDR3 has 15 amino acids. Germline assignment: CDR1 MNHEY and CDR2 SVGAGI. Trimming removed 0 bases from V and 2 bases from J, with 11 bases in between. The chain's CDR3 is CASSYSASETYEQYF. The CDR3 nucleotides are TGTGCCAGCAGTTACTCGGCTAGCGAGACCTACGAGCAGTACTTC.

This clonotype has at least ten counts. The rearrangement links TRBV6-1 to TRBJ1-2; the D is unclear. Germline lookup yields CDR1 MNHNS and CDR2 SASEGT. V gave up 7 bases and J gave up 2 bases, with 14 bases separating them. The CDR3 has 14 residues. In DNA form, the CDR3 reads TGTGCCAGCACTCGAACGGGTAACAACTATGGCTACACCTTC. Translating it yields CASTRTGNNYGYTF.

The rearrangement links TRBV5-1 to TRBJ2-5, with 9 bases matching TRBD1. The CDR3 extends over 20 amino acids. Germline V lookup: CDR1 SGHRS, CDR2 YFSETQ. J lost 2 bases, V lost 4 bases, and 21 bases had no gene match. CDR3 in DNA: TGCGCCAGCAGCCTGAGTACGGCGGCCTTAACAGGGGGCGGACAAGAGACCCAGTACTTC. Translation: CASSLSTAALTGGGQETQYF.

As regards this clonotype: A read error may account for a junction end that differs from germline. The chain carries TRBV3-1 and TRBJ2-5; possible D gene TRBD2, 5 bases. The CDR3 spans 17 residues. Germline CDR1 reads LGHDT; CDR2 reads YNNKEL (reference sequence). Here the CDR3 reads CASSHTPEEPIQETQYF. CDR3 DNA: TGCGCCAGCAGCCATACCCCGGAGGAGCCGATCCAAGAGACCCAGTACTTC.

This clonotype came up a few times. The chain links TRBV6-1 to TRBJ2-5; TRBD1 matches at 7 bases. Germline lookup yields CDR1 MNHNS and CDR2 SASEGT. Trimming removed 9 bases from V and 7 bases from J; junction bases left unmatched: 8. This CDR3 region has 12 residues. CDR3 region: CASWGQLGTQYF. The CDR3 DNA reads as TGTGCCAGTTGGGGACAGTTGGGGACCCAGTACTTC.

Many counts were recorded for this clonotype. The J gene is TRBJ1-1, the V gene TRBV6-1, with D tentatively TRBD1 (5 bases). CDR3 size: 14 residues. Germline-derived CDR1 and CDR2 are MNHNS and SASEGT. Trimming pared 4 bases from V and 4 bases from J, leaving 13 bases between. This CDR3 reads CASSVGRGGTEAFF. The CDR3 bases are TGTGCCAGCAGTGTGGGCCGGGGGGGCACTGAAGCTTTCTTT.

This clonotype appeared many times. This sequence joins TRBV11-2 and TRBJ2-7; D is tentatively TRBD1 or TRBD2 (5 bases each). CDR1 and CDR2 from the germline V gene are SGHAT and FQNNGV. The CDR3 sequence is 15 residues long. V dropped 1 base and J dropped 1 base, with 11 bases sitting between them. CDR3 in amino acids: CASSLVMGPSYEQYF. The CDR3 bases are TGTGCCAGCAGCTTAGTAATGGGACCTTCCTACGAGCAGTACTTC.

This clonotype was seen at least ten times. This chain connects TRBV7-9 to TRBJ1-6; TRBD1 aligns across 9 bases. The CDR3 totals 15 residues. V dropped 8 bases and J dropped 6; count of bases not matched to a gene: 8. CDR1 is SEHNR and CDR2 is FQNEAQ in the germline V gene (reference sequence). The CDR3, as DNA: TGTGCCAGCGGCCCTCGGGACAGGGCTAATTCACCCCTCCACTTT. Amino acids: CASGPRDRANSPLHF.

This clonotype was counted ten times or more. This sequence joins TRBV20-1 and TRBJ2-4; D uncertain. Trimming shortened V by 6 bases and J by 2 bases, and 11 bases separated the two germline ends. CDR3 length equals 13 residues. The germline CDR1 and CDR2 sequences are DFQATT and SNEGSKA (reference sequence). The CDR3: CSAENPSKNIQYF. For the CDR3, the DNA is TGCAGTGCGGAGAACCCATCCAAAAACATTCAGTACTTC.

This clonotype was seen ten or more times. The DNA for the CDR3 is TGCAGTGCTCCCGGACAGGGGGGGACTGAAGCTTTCTTT. It is translated as CSAPGQGGTEAFF. The rearrangement links TRBV20-1 to TRBJ1-1, with 10 nucleotides matching TRBD1. Germline loops: CDR1 DFQATT, CDR2 SNEGSKA (reference sequence). Trimming took 5 bases from V and 5 from J; bases not matched to a gene: 5. The CDR3 is made up of 13 amino acids.

The rearrangement links TRBV5-1 to TRBJ2-2, with D possibly being TRBD1 or TRBD2 (6 bases each). CDR1 and CDR2 from the germline V gene are SGHRS and YFSETQ. V lost 7 bases and J 5 bases, leaving 12 bases between the germline ends. The CDR3 totals 13 residues. The CDR3 protein is CASALGGTGELFF. The CDR3 DNA reads as TGCGCCAGCGCCCTAGGGGGGACCGGGGAGCTGTTTTTT.

This clonotype appeared a few times. V usage is TRBV20-1 and J usage is TRBJ1-6, with D uncertain. CDR3 length: 12 amino acids. The V end lost 4 bases, the J end lost 7 bases, and 8 bases lay between the germline ends. Germline V CDR1 and CDR2: DFQATT, SNEGSKA (reference sequence). For the CDR3, the DNA is TGCAGTGCTATAGGGAACAATTCACCCCTCCACTTT. Its translation is CSAIGNNSPLHF.

The sample holds many counts of this clonotype. This CDR3 reads CSARVAGISSYNSPLHF. The CDR3 bases are TGCAGTGCTAGAGTTGCAGGCATAAGCTCCTATAATTCACCCCTCCACTTT. The J gene is TRBJ1-6, the V gene TRBV20-1, with D unresolved. The CDR3 runs to 17 residues. CDR1 and CDR2 (germline): DFQATT, SNEGSKA (reference sequence). V was cut by 1 base and J by 0 bases, with 13 bases left in between.

This clonotype was seen ten or more times. The chain combines TRBV12-3 or TRBV12-4 with TRBJ1-1; no clear D gene. V dropped 6 bases and J dropped 6 bases, with 11 bases sitting between them. This CDR3 spans 12 amino acids. CDR3 coding DNA: TGTGCCAGCAGACCTGCCGGCCCTGAAGCTTTCTTT. As protein: CASRPAGPEAFF.